The 14 T cell receptor beta chains listed next were all sequenced from one sample in a study of T cell responses to AZD1222 COVID-19 vaccine (dated by TCRdb to 2020 to 2022). In the paper's terms, the time point label means: baseline before first vaccination. Preparation of the library involved the immunoSEQ multiplex PCR assay. As stored in TCRdb, this immuneACCESS dataset retains in-frame rearrangements with V and J assigned. A fraction of the clones does not appear; measured against another copy, unresolved V genes explain less than half of the discrepancy, and the remainder lacks a known reason. The sample contains 90,000 to 110,000 clones, 82% of them found a single time. About 5% of the sample is in the top ten clones. This specimen was peripheral blood, taken on day 0 of AZD1222 vaccination. All receptors come from an adult in good health.

The CDR3 DNA is TGTGCCACCAGCGCAGGGTATTCGAATTCACCCCTCCACTTT. It is translated as CATSAGYSNSPLHF. The genes are TRBV15 and TRBJ1-6, with a weak D call TRBD1 (5 bases). The CDR3 covers 14 residues. Looked up from germline, CDR1 is LNHNV and CDR2 is YYDKDF (reference sequence). V lost 5 bases and J 7 bases, leaving 12 bases between the germline ends.

J is TRBJ2-2 and V is TRBV19, with a possible D match to TRBD1 (6 bases). Germline CDR1 is LNHDA and CDR2 is SQIVND (reference sequence). This CDR3 is built from 18 residues. Trimming took 4 bases from V and 1 from J, leaving 19 bases between them. The CDR3 DNA reads TGTGCCAGTAGTACCCTCGAAACAGGGAGCAAGAACACCGGGGAGCTGTTTTTT. Translated: CASSTLETGSKNTGELFF.

The CDR3 is CASSEAWTGYGYTF. The CDR3 DNA follows: TGTGCCAGCAGTGAGGCTTGGACAGGATATGGCTACACCTTC. This rearrangement joins TRBV6-2 or TRBV6-3 to TRBJ1-2; 7 positions agree with TRBD1. Germline V gene data show CDR1 as MNHEY and CDR2 as SVGEGT. The CDR3 is 14 residues long. The V segment lost 5 bases and the J segment 5 bases; nucleotides outside the gene matches: 8.

The chain is built from TRBV29-1 and TRBJ1-1; TRBD1 is a possible D gene (5 bases). CDR1 SQVTM and CDR2 ANQGSEA come from the germline V gene. V shed 4 bases and J shed 8 bases, with 14 bases lying between them. This CDR3 has 12 residues. DNA for the CDR3: TGCAGCGTTGTAGACGGGACCCTAGAAGCTTTCTTT. Translation gives CSVVDGTLEAFF.

The chain is built from TRBV10-3 and TRBJ2-1, with TRBD2 identical over 9 bases. The CDR3 extends over 14 amino acids. CDR1 is ENHRY and CDR2 is SYGVKD in the germline V gene. V lost 10 bases and J lost 3; bases outside the gene matches: 7. CDR3 nucleotide sequence: TGTGCCACGTTGGTTAGCGGGGGCTACAATGAGCAGTTCTTC. This codes for CATLVSGGYNEQFF.

This rearrangement joins TRBV5-1 to TRBJ2-5; 10 bases are a match to TRBD2. The CDR3 runs 15 residues. The germline CDR1 and CDR2 sequences are SGHRS and YFSETQ. J gave up 1 base and V 3 bases, and 3 bases lay outside the gene matches. CDR3 in DNA: TGCGCCAGCAGCTATCTAGCGGGGGTCCAAGAGACCCAGTACTTC. Amino acid sequence: CASSYLAGVQETQYF.

The rearrangement joins TRBV6-7 to TRBJ1-1, with a tentative D call TRBD1 (5 bases). TRBV6-7 is identified as an open reading frame with a role that is uncertain. V was pared by 2 bases and J by 5 bases, with 12 bases between. CDR3 length equals 14 residues. CDR3 nucleotide sequence: TGTGCCAGCAGTTACCCGGACATACGGACTGAAGCTTTCTTT. The encoded protein is CASSYPDIRTEAFF.

The rearrangement joins TRBV30 to TRBJ2-7; maybe TRBD2 (5 bases). V dropped 7 bases and J dropped 0 bases, with 10 bases sitting between them. The germline gives CDR1 GTSNPN, CDR2 SVGIG (reference sequence). CDR3 length: 12 residues. CDR3 protein: CALGRYSYEQYF. CDR3 sequence (DNA): TGTGCCTTAGGGAGATACTCCTACGAGCAGTACTTC.

The chain uses TRBV5-1 and TRBJ1-1, with a tentative D call TRBD1 (6 bases). The V gene's germline CDR1 is SGHRS and CDR2 YFSETQ. The V end lost 7 bases, the J end lost 5 bases, and 21 bases lay between the germline ends. The length of the CDR3 is 15 residues. CDR3 DNA: TGCGCCAGCTCCGATCCGCCGGGGGCGGGAACTGAAGCTTTCTTT. Translating it yields CASSDPPGAGTEAFF. Filled out from reference TRBV5-1 and TRBJ1-1, the complete variable domain reads KAGVTQTPRYLIKTRGQQVTLSCSPISGHRSVSWYQQTPGQGLQFLFEYFSETQRNKGNFPGRFSGRQFSNSRSEMNVSTLELGDSALYLCASSDPPGAGTEAFFGQGTRLTVV.

Within the sample, this clone is medium-sized. The same CDR3 arises from other DNA sequences in this sample as well. The genes are TRBV27 and TRBJ2-5, with 9 bases lining up with TRBD2. The germline V gene encodes CDR1 MNHEY and CDR2 SMNVEV (reference sequence). The CDR3 length is 15 residues. V dropped 2 bases and J dropped 5; count of bases not matched to a gene: 6. CDR3 region: CASSLRAGGRETQYF. Here the CDR3 DNA reads TGTGCCAGCAGTTTAAGAGCGGGGGGCAGGGAGACCCAGTACTTC.

This clone showed up just a few times. This rearrangement joins TRBV6-2 or TRBV6-3 to TRBJ2-1; D not resolved. Germline V gene sequence: CDR1 MNHEY, CDR2 SVGEGT. The CDR3 loop spans 12 amino acids. V lost 2 bases, J lost 7 bases, and 6 bases lay in between. CDR3 DNA: TGTGCCAGCAGTTACCCCGCGAATGAGCAGTTCTTC. It encodes CASSYPANEQFF.

This chain's CDR3 is CASSEGRNTEAFF. The CDR3 DNA is TGTGCCAGCAGTGAGGGGCGGAACACTGAAGCTTTCTTT. V is TRBV2 and J is TRBJ1-1; D may be TRBD1 (5 bases). Germline loops: CDR1 SNHLY, CDR2 FYNNEI. CDR3 length: 13 residues. V was trimmed by 3 bases and J by 1 base, leaving 6 bases between them.

The rearrangement uses TRBV4-3 and TRBJ2-1, with 11 bases matching TRBD2. The V and J ends lost 1 base and 3 bases, in that order; junction bases with no gene match: 5. The germline V gene encodes CDR1 LGHNA and CDR2 YSLEER. The CDR3 consists of 17 residues. Written as DNA, the CDR3 is TGCGCCAGCAGCCAAGCTACTAGCGGGGGTCTCTACAATGAGCAGTTCTTC. Amino acid sequence: CASSQATSGGLYNEQFF.

The V call is TRBV11-3, the J call TRBJ2-1; 13 positions match TRBD2. Germline CDR1 SGHNT, CDR2 YENEEA. CDR3 length: 19 amino acids. Germline trimming cut 6 bases from V and 0 bases from J; bases unmatched to any gene: 11. CDR3 loop: CASRLGLAGPPDSYNEQFF. The CDR3 nucleotides read TGTGCCAGCAGGTTGGGACTAGCGGGGCCCCCGGACTCCTACAATGAGCAGTTCTTC.